The rows below give T cell receptor beta chains drawn from one sample of a study of CD8 T cells in ankylosing spondylitis. TCRdb re-derived calls from the 5' RACE reads in MiXCR, one entry per CDR3 protein. The sample holds 450,000 or so distinct CDR3 sequences, 20% to 30% seen once. The sample consisted of blood, either unsorted or a sorted T cell fraction (not recorded which). The source is a male donor with ankylosing spondylitis. The CDR3 runs from the conserved cysteine through the conserved F or W. A D gene is named only where the DNA matches it firmly. Only part of the rows carry a size: once, few, many, or a class if the clone is expanded.

J gene: TRBJ1-1; V gene: TRBV3-1; D gene: TRBD1; CDR3 length: 19; clone size: .; CDR3 protein: CASSQERNGQGARDTEAFF; CDR3 DNA: TGTGCCAGCAGCCAAGAAAGAAACGGGCAGGGGGCGCGGGACACTGAAGCTTTCTTT
J gene: TRBJ1-2; V gene: TRBV2; D gene: .; CDR3 length: 12; clone size: few; CDR3 protein: CASTYANYGYTF; CDR3 DNA: TGTGCCAGCACCTACGCAAACTATGGCTACACCTTC
J gene: TRBJ2-3; V gene: TRBV5-1; D gene: TRBD1; CDR3 length: 18; clone size: few; CDR3 protein: CASSLTLTGEAFTDTQYF; CDR3 DNA: TGCGCCAGCAGCCTGACTCTTACAGGGGAAGCATTCACAGATACGCAGTATTTT
J gene: TRBJ2-5; V gene: TRBV20-1; D gene: TRBD1; CDR3 length: 13; clone size: few; CDR3 protein: CSAPRTGKETQYF; CDR3 DNA: TGCAGTGCTCCCCGGACAGGGAAAGAGACCCAGTACTTC
J gene: TRBJ1-5; V gene: TRBV7-9; D gene: .; CDR3 length: 17; clone size: .; CDR3 protein: CASSLALGGEGNQPQHF; CDR3 DNA: TGTGCCAGCAGCTTAGCGCTCGGAGGGGAGGGCAATCAGCCCCAGCATTTT
J gene: TRBJ1-4; V gene: TRBV20-1; D gene: .; CDR3 length: 15; clone size: once; CDR3 protein: CSARDPRSYGEKLFF; CDR3 DNA: TGCAGTGCTAGAGATCCTCGAAGCTACGGTGAAAAACTGTTTTTT
J gene: TRBJ2-1; V gene: TRBV5-1; D gene: TRBD2; CDR3 length: 17; clone size: .; CDR3 protein: CASSLRTSGRAYNEQFF; CDR3 DNA: TGCGCCAGCAGTCTTCGGACTAGCGGGAGGGCCTACAATGAGCAGTTCTTC
J gene: TRBJ2-7; V gene: TRBV12-3/TRBV12-4; D gene: .; CDR3 length: 14; clone size: many; CDR3 protein: CASSPLGGDHEQYF; CDR3 DNA: TGTGCCAGCAGTCCCCTAGGGGGAGACCACGAGCAGTACTTC
J gene: TRBJ2-3; V gene: TRBV20-1; D gene: .; CDR3 length: 14; clone size: .; CDR3 protein: CSARKGGNTDTQYF; CDR3 DNA: TGCAGTGCTAGAAAAGGGGGTAACACAGATACGCAGTATTTT
J gene: TRBJ1-2; V gene: TRBV10-3; D gene: TRBD1; CDR3 length: 14; clone size: .; CDR3 protein: CAISLTGGDDGYTF; CDR3 DNA: TGTGCCATCAGTTTGACAGGGGGCGACGATGGCTACACCTTC
J gene: TRBJ2-2; V gene: TRBV6-1; D gene: .; CDR3 length: 12; clone size: many; CDR3 protein: CASGSYTGELFF; CDR3 DNA: TGTGCCAGCGGATCATACACCGGGGAGCTGTTTTTT
J gene: TRBJ2-3; V gene: TRBV12-3/TRBV12-4; D gene: TRBD2; CDR3 length: 15; clone size: few; CDR3 protein: CASSPREGLQDTQYF; CDR3 DNA: TGTGCCAGCAGTCCACGGGAGGGTCTACAGGATACGCAGTATTTT
J gene: TRBJ2-1; V gene: TRBV19; D gene: .; CDR3 length: 14; clone size: many; CDR3 protein: CASSPQLGGREQFF; CDR3 DNA: TGTGCCAGTAGTCCCCAGTTGGGGGGCAGGGAGCAGTTCTTC
J gene: TRBJ1-5; V gene: TRBV3-1; D gene: .; CDR3 length: 12; clone size: .; CDR3 protein: CASSQYGQPQHF; CDR3 DNA: TGTGCCAGCAGCCAATATGGTCAGCCCCAGCATTTT
J gene: TRBJ1-4; V gene: TRBV5-1; D gene: .; CDR3 length: 14; clone size: many; CDR3 protein: CASSLGQGGEKLFF; CDR3 DNA: TGCGCCAGCAGCTTGGGCCAGGGAGGTGAAAAACTGTTTTTT
J gene: TRBJ2-1; V gene: TRBV27; D gene: TRBD2; CDR3 length: 14; clone size: .; CDR3 protein: CASRREGHSNEQFF; CDR3 DNA: TGTGCCAGCAGACGGGAGGGCCATTCCAATGAGCAGTTCTTC
J gene: TRBJ2-7; V gene: TRBV12-3/TRBV12-4; D gene: .; CDR3 length: 16; clone size: .; CDR3 protein: CASSLKSPAYAGEQYF; CDR3 DNA: TGTGCCAGCAGTTTAAAATCACCAGCGTACGCGGGGGAGCAGTACTTC
J gene: TRBJ2-1; V gene: TRBV18; D gene: TRBD2; CDR3 length: 13; clone size: .; CDR3 protein: CASSLSGSVEQFF; CDR3 DNA: TGTGCCAGCTCACTTAGCGGGAGTGTGGAGCAGTTCTTC
J gene: TRBJ1-5; V gene: TRBV12-3/TRBV12-4; D gene: TRBD1; CDR3 length: 15; clone size: few; CDR3 protein: CASTWTGYSNQPQHF; CDR3 DNA: TGTGCCAGCACCTGGACAGGCTATAGCAATCAGCCCCAGCATTTT
J gene: TRBJ1-5; V gene: TRBV12-3/TRBV12-4; D gene: TRBD1; CDR3 length: 21; clone size: .; CDR3 protein: CASSLGVLGTGGLGFNQPQHF; CDR3 DNA: TGTGCCAGCAGTTTAGGTGTACTCGGGACAGGGGGCCTGGGGTTCAATCAGCCCCAGCATTTT
J gene: TRBJ2-3; V gene: TRBV20-1; D gene: TRBD2; CDR3 length: 12; clone size: few; CDR3 protein: CSASGTTDTQYF; CDR3 DNA: TGCAGTGCGAGCGGGACCACAGATACGCAGTATTTT
J gene: TRBJ1-2; V gene: TRBV28; D gene: TRBD1; CDR3 length: 15; clone size: .; CDR3 protein: CASSTTNDRVGGYTF; CDR3 DNA: TGTGCCAGCAGTACGACTAACGACAGGGTCGGAGGCTACACCTTC
J gene: TRBJ2-2; V gene: TRBV14; D gene: .; CDR3 length: 14; clone size: few; CDR3 protein: CASSQGGWTGELFF; CDR3 DNA: TGTGCCAGCAGCCAAGGTGGCTGGACCGGGGAGCTGTTTTTT
J gene: TRBJ2-1; V gene: TRBV6-1; D gene: .; CDR3 length: 14; clone size: .; CDR3 protein: CASSRASSYNEQFF; CDR3 DNA: TGTGCCTCTTCACGGGCAAGCTCCTACAATGAGCAGTTCTTC
J gene: TRBJ1-2; V gene: TRBV20-1; D gene: TRBD1; CDR3 length: 15; clone size: .; CDR3 protein: CSARDRTGSDYGYTF; CDR3 DNA: TGCAGTGCTAGAGATCGGACAGGGTCGGACTATGGCTACACCTTC
J gene: TRBJ1-4; V gene: TRBV20-1; D gene: .; CDR3 length: 13; clone size: .; CDR3 protein: CSAPVATNEKLFF; CDR3 DNA: TGCAGTGCCCCAGTTGCAACTAATGAAAAACTGTTTTTT
J gene: TRBJ2-3; V gene: TRBV6-1; D gene: TRBD2; CDR3 length: 16; clone size: .; CDR3 protein: CASSGRGTSGTDTQYF; CDR3 DNA: TGTGCCAGCAGTGGGCGGGGGACTAGCGGCACAGATACGCAGTATTTT
J gene: TRBJ2-7; V gene: TRBV15; D gene: TRBD1; CDR3 length: 15; clone size: .; CDR3 protein: CATSSEPTGSYEQYF; CDR3 DNA: TGTGCCACCAGCAGTGAGCCGACAGGGTCCTACGAGCAGTACTTC
J gene: TRBJ2-1; V gene: TRBV6-2/TRBV6-3; D gene: TRBD2; CDR3 length: 14; clone size: .; CDR3 protein: CASSYSSGAVKHVF; CDR3 DNA: TGTGCCAGCAGTTACTCGAGCGGGGCGGTCAAACATGTCTTC
J gene: TRBJ2-5; V gene: TRBV28; D gene: .; CDR3 length: 13; clone size: .; CDR3 protein: CASSLDGPETQYF; CDR3 DNA: TGTGCCAGCAGTTTAGACGGCCCAGAGACCCAGTACTTC
J gene: TRBJ1-6; V gene: TRBV3-1; D gene: TRBD1; CDR3 length: 14; clone size: .; CDR3 protein: CASSRGTGSSPLHF; CDR3 DNA: TGTGCCAGCAGCCGAGGGACAGGGAGTTCACCCCTCCACTTT
J gene: TRBJ2-5; V gene: TRBV20-1; D gene: TRBD2; CDR3 length: 15; clone size: .; CDR3 protein: CSARDRTSGAQAQYF; CDR3 DNA: TGCAGTGCTAGAGATCGAACTAGCGGGGCGCAGGCCCAGTACTTC
J gene: TRBJ2-6; V gene: TRBV29-1; D gene: .; CDR3 length: 17; clone size: few; CDR3 protein: CSVEGRYGGTGPNVLTF; CDR3 DNA: TGCAGCGTTGAAGGGAGATATGGGGGTACCGGGCCCAACGTCCTGACTTTC
J gene: TRBJ1-2; V gene: TRBV3-1; D gene: .; CDR3 length: 13; clone size: few; CDR3 protein: CASSPTGRYGYTF; CDR3 DNA: TGTGCCAGCAGCCCCACAGGGCGCTATGGCTACACCTTC
J gene: TRBJ1-1; V gene: TRBV20-1; D gene: TRBD1; CDR3 length: 14; clone size: many; CDR3 protein: CSALGQGGGGEAFF; CDR3 DNA: TGCAGTGCTCTAGGACAGGGCGGTGGGGGTGAAGCTTTCTTT
J gene: TRBJ2-3; V gene: TRBV12-3/TRBV12-4; D gene: .; CDR3 length: 17; clone size: .; CDR3 protein: CASSFLSDGISTDTQYF; CDR3 DNA: TGTGCCAGCAGTTTCTTGTCGGACGGAATTTCCACAGATACGCAGTATTTT
J gene: TRBJ1-4; V gene: TRBV7-2; D gene: .; CDR3 length: 16; clone size: .; CDR3 protein: CASSSGLFATNEKLFF; CDR3 DNA: TGTGCCAGCAGCTCTGGACTTTTTGCAACTAATGAAAAACTGTTTTTT
J gene: TRBJ1-2; V gene: TRBV5-1; D gene: .; CDR3 length: 14; clone size: few; CDR3 protein: CASRDEGQNYGYTF; CDR3 DNA: TGCGCCAGCAGAGACGAGGGGCAAAACTATGGCTACACCTTC
J gene: TRBJ1-3; V gene: TRBV29-1; D gene: .; CDR3 length: 12; clone size: few; CDR3 protein: CSVEGFGNTIYF; CDR3 DNA: TGCAGCGTTGAAGGGTTTGGAAACACCATATATTTT
J gene: TRBJ2-3; V gene: TRBV5-1; D gene: TRBD2; CDR3 length: 15; clone size: few; CDR3 protein: CASSLVRLAADTQYF; CDR3 DNA: TGCGCCAGCAGCTTAGTTCGACTAGCGGCAGATACGCAGTATTTT
J gene: TRBJ2-7; V gene: TRBV5-1; D gene: .; CDR3 length: 15; clone size: few; CDR3 protein: CASSLTPGSSYEQYF; CDR3 DNA: TGCGCCAGCAGCCTCACCCCCGGGAGCTCCTACGAGCAGTACTTC
J gene: TRBJ1-2; V gene: TRBV7-2; D gene: TRBD1; CDR3 length: 15; clone size: few; CDR3 protein: CASSLQGQGLFGYTF; CDR3 DNA: TGTGCCAGCAGCTTACAAGGACAGGGTTTGTTTGGCTACACCTTC
J gene: TRBJ1-1; V gene: TRBV10-2; D gene: .; CDR3 length: 14; clone size: few; CDR3 protein: CASSDGRANTEAFF; CDR3 DNA: TGCGCCAGCAGTGACGGCAGGGCGAACACTGAAGCTTTCTTT
J gene: TRBJ2-3; V gene: TRBV12-3/TRBV12-4; D gene: TRBD2; CDR3 length: 17; clone size: few; CDR3 protein: CASSLSPLAGASDTQYF; CDR3 DNA: TGTGCCAGCAGTTTAAGCCCGCTAGCGGGAGCCTCAGATACGCAGTATTTT
J gene: TRBJ2-2; V gene: TRBV5-1; D gene: .; CDR3 length: 17; clone size: few; CDR3 protein: CASSLGFLGPNTGELFF; CDR3 DNA: TGCGCCAGCAGCTTGGGTTTTCTCGGGCCGAACACCGGGGAGCTGTTTTTT
J gene: TRBJ2-7; V gene: TRBV10-3; D gene: .; CDR3 length: 14; clone size: .; CDR3 protein: CAISGGALSYEQYF; CDR3 DNA: TGTGCCATCAGTGGAGGCGCCCTCTCCTACGAGCAGTACTTC
J gene: TRBJ2-3; V gene: TRBV3-1; D gene: .; CDR3 length: 16; clone size: few; CDR3 protein: CASSQWKSGGADTQYF; CDR3 DNA: TGTGCCAGCAGCCAGTGGAAGTCCGGCGGGGCAGATACGCAGTATTTT
J gene: TRBJ1-1; V gene: TRBV7-8; D gene: TRBD1; CDR3 length: 17; clone size: .; CDR3 protein: CASSLAVPGQGNTEAFF; CDR3 DNA: TGTGCCAGCAGCTTAGCCGTTCCGGGACAGGGGAACACTGAAGCTTTCTTT
J gene: TRBJ2-7; V gene: TRBV7-2; D gene: .; CDR3 length: 16; clone size: many; CDR3 protein: CASSLGVDPRTYEQYF; CDR3 DNA: TGTGCCAGCAGCTTAGGAGTTGATCCCCGGACCTACGAGCAGTACTTC
J gene: TRBJ1-6; V gene: TRBV21-1; D gene: .; CDR3 length: 17; clone size: .; CDR3 protein: CASSKAGRDNYNSPLHF; CDR3 DNA: TGTGCCAGCAGCAAAGCCGGCAGGGACAATTATAATTCACCCCTCCACTTT
J gene: TRBJ1-2; V gene: TRBV2; D gene: .; CDR3 length: 16; clone size: .; CDR3 protein: CASSSTGDTQSYGYTF; CDR3 DNA: TGTGCCAGCAGTTCGACGGGGGACACCCAAAGCTATGGCTACACCTTC
J gene: TRBJ2-1; V gene: TRBV10-3; D gene: TRBD2; CDR3 length: 16; clone size: few; CDR3 protein: CAIRGLSGSLYNEQFF; CDR3 DNA: TGTGCCATCAGGGGCCTTAGCGGGAGTCTCTACAATGAGCAGTTCTTC
J gene: TRBJ2-2; V gene: TRBV11-1; D gene: TRBD2; CDR3 length: 14; clone size: .; CDR3 protein: CASSFLLATGELFF; CDR3 DNA: TGTGCCAGCAGCTTCCTACTAGCGACCGGGGAGCTGTTTTTT
J gene: TRBJ2-4; V gene: TRBV20-1; D gene: .; CDR3 length: 15; clone size: once; CDR3 protein: CSASNRGTAKNIQYF; CDR3 DNA: TGCAGTGCTAGCAATAGGGGGACGGCCAAAAACATTCAGTACTTC
J gene: TRBJ1-1; V gene: TRBV9; D gene: .; CDR3 length: 14; clone size: many; CDR3 protein: CASSVEQGRTEAFF; CDR3 DNA: TGTGCCAGCAGCGTAGAACAGGGAAGAACTGAAGCTTTCTTT
J gene: TRBJ1-1; V gene: TRBV3-1; D gene: .; CDR3 length: 17; clone size: few; CDR3 protein: CASSPFGGRRGNTEAFF; CDR3 DNA: TGTGCCAGCAGCCCTTTCGGAGGCCGAAGAGGGAACACTGAAGCTTTCTTT